This entry lists 17 T cell receptor beta chains sequenced from one sample in a study of blood T cell repertoires in COVID-19. Some clones are missing from TCRdb's copy, which holds only in-frame ones; the method was immunoSEQ multiplex PCR. The sample lists around 87,000 clones, about 77% occurring once. The sample was peripheral blood. Source of these receptors: a human donor in a cohort sampled during active COVID-19.

The chain joins TRBV6-6 to TRBJ1-3, with D uncertain. With 4 bases removed from V and 0 bases from J, the gap between germline ends came to 13 bases. Germline lookup yields CDR1 MNHNY and CDR2 SVGAGI (reference sequence). CDR3 length: 16 amino acids. The CDR3 is CASSSWRAISGNTIYF. CDR3 nucleotide sequence: TGTGCCAGCAGTTCCTGGAGGGCGATCTCTGGAAACACCATATATTTT.

This clone was found a few times. This sequence joins TRBV18 and TRBJ2-5; 10 bases fit TRBD2. V lost 4 bases and J lost 3; bases outside the gene matches: 2. CDR3 size: 14 residues. In germline, CDR1 is KGHSH, CDR2 LQKENI. In DNA form, the CDR3 reads TGTGCCAGCTCACACGGGACTAGCGAAGAGACCCAGTACTTC. Translated: CASSHGTSEETQYF.

The chain employs TRBV3-1 (or the pseudogene TRBV3-2) and TRBJ2-5; 11 bases agree with TRBD2. Germline assignment: CDR1 LGHDT and CDR2 YNNKEL (reference sequence). V was clipped by 1 base and J by 2 bases; unmatched bases: 3. The CDR3 is 16 amino acids. The CDR3 DNA reads as TGTGCCAGCAGCCAAGCTAGCGGGGGGCCACAAGAGACCCAGTACTTC. Its protein is CASSQASGGPQETQYF.

This chain uses TRBV19 with TRBJ1-2; D might be TRBD1 (5 bases). V lost 7 bases and J 2 bases, leaving 26 bases between the germline ends. Germline assignment: CDR1 LNHDA and CDR2 SQIVND (reference sequence). The CDR3 has 18 amino acids. The CDR3: CASNNLLDIKVENYGYTF. CDR3 bases: TGTGCCAGTAATAATTTGTTGGACATAAAGGTGGAAAACTATGGCTACACCTTC.

The chain has TRBV5-5 and TRBJ2-7; no clear D gene. This CDR3 is 11 amino acids long. V dropped 3 bases and J dropped 11 bases, with 12 bases sitting between them. CDR1 and CDR2 (germline): SGHKS, YYEKEE (reference sequence). In nucleotides, the CDR3 is TGTGCCAGCAGCTCCTACGGTTTCGAGTACTTC. As protein: CASSSYGFEYF.

The rearrangement uses TRBV19 and TRBJ1-6; D perhaps matches TRBD1 (6 bases). CDR1 is LNHDA and CDR2 is SQIVND in the germline V gene (reference sequence). The V gene lost 7 bases and the J gene lost 7 bases, with 14 bases spanning the gap. The CDR3 has 14 amino acids. This CDR3 is CASKDWQGNSPLHF. The CDR3 nucleotides read TGTGCCAGTAAAGATTGGCAGGGGAATTCACCCCTCCACTTT.

The DNA for the CDR3 is TGTGCCACGACCTTAAGACGGGGAGCTGATTCACCCCTCCACTTT. Translation: CATTLRRGADSPLHF. This chain joins TRBV6-5 and TRBJ1-6; no definite D call. In germline, CDR1 is MNHEY, CDR2 SVGAGI. This CDR3 has 15 amino acids. Trimming cost V 10 bases and J 8 bases, with 21 bases left between them.

The chain carries TRBV28 and TRBJ2-3, with D possibly TRBD1 on 6 matching bases. Between the trimmed V and J ends, which lost 6 bases and 9 bases, there was a span of 16 bases. The CDR3 is 13 amino acids. Germline V CDR1 and CDR2: MDHEN, SYDVKM. The CDR3 is CASRDSLGSTQYF. CDR3 DNA sequence: TGTGCCAGCAGGGACAGCCTAGGTTCGACGCAGTATTTT.

The chain combines TRBV6-5 with TRBJ1-2; 7 positions match TRBD1. Germline loops: CDR1 MNHEY, CDR2 SVGAGI. This CDR3 has 14 amino acids. With V trimmed by 6 bases and J by 2 bases, 6 bases remained unmatched. Here the CDR3 reads CASRIDRDNYGYTF. CDR3 DNA sequence: TGTGCCAGCAGAATCGACAGGGACAACTATGGCTACACCTTC.

In its sample, this clone was seen once. The gene calls are TRBV25-1 and TRBJ1-6; TRBD1 might be the D (6 bases). The germline V and J ends were trimmed by 4 bases and 7 bases, with 11 bases remaining between them. The CDR3 runs to 14 residues. Germline V gene lookup returns CDR1 MGHDK and CDR2 SYGVNS. CDR3 protein: CASSATGINSPLHF. CDR3 DNA: TGTGCCAGCAGTGCGACAGGAATCAATTCACCCCTCCACTTT.

This chain connects TRBV11-2 to TRBJ1-2; TRBD1 matches at 9 bases. This CDR3 has 14 amino acids. The germline gives CDR1 SGHAT, CDR2 FQNNGV. Losses at the gene ends were 6 bases for V and 4 bases for J; bases not matched to a gene: 6. The CDR3 sequence is CASSIQQGAYGYTF. The CDR3 nucleotides are TGTGCCAGCAGTATACAACAGGGGGCCTATGGCTACACCTTC.

The chain is built from TRBV25-1 and TRBJ1-4; D unresolved. The CDR3 contains 16 residues. V was pared by 1 base and J by 0 bases, with 9 bases between. Germline CDR1 and CDR2: MGHDK and SYGVNS. This CDR3 is CASSESGLATNEKLFF. The CDR3 nucleotides are TGTGCCAGCAGTGAATCGGGTCTTGCAACTAATGAAAAACTGTTTTTT.

The chain joins TRBV14 to TRBJ1-6; D not resolved. V dropped 0 bases and J dropped 11 bases, with 8 bases sitting between them. The germline V gene encodes CDR1 SGHDN and CDR2 FVKESK. The CDR3 spans 13 residues. DNA for the CDR3: TGTGCCAGCAGCCAAGACCCTAGGACACCCCTCCACTTT. Protein sequence: CASSQDPRTPLHF.

This chain's CDR3 is CASSYSGQLPNEKLFF. CDR3 DNA: TGTGCCAGCAGTTACTCCGGACAGCTTCCTAATGAAAAACTGTTTTTT. The V call is TRBV6-2 or TRBV6-3, the J call TRBJ1-4, with a tentative D call TRBD1 (6 bases). V gave up 0 bases and J gave up 3 bases, with 11 bases separating them. CDR1 MNHEY and CDR2 SVGEGT come from the germline V gene. The CDR3 sequence is 16 residues long.

This rearrangement joins TRBV7-9 to TRBJ2-1; perhaps TRBD1 as D (5 bases). CDR1 is SEHNR, CDR2 FQNEAQ, per germline (reference sequence). The CDR3 totals 13 residues. Trimming left V 3 bases short and J 4 bases short, with 7 bases between. Here the CDR3 reads CASSFGAYNEQFF. CDR3 nucleotides: TGTGCCAGCAGCTTTGGGGCGTACAATGAGCAGTTCTTC.

V gene TRBV6-1 combines with J gene TRBJ2-1; TRBD2 matches at 14 bases. V was clipped by 3 bases and J by 9 bases; unmatched bases: 10. This CDR3 has 17 residues. Germline V gene sequence: CDR1 MNHNS, CDR2 SASEGT. The CDR3 bases are TGTGCCAGCAGTGAGTATGGGGGACTAGCGGGAGTTGGTGAGCAGTTCTTC. This codes for CASSEYGGLAGVGEQFF.

The chain employs TRBV5-4 and TRBJ1-4, with D tentatively TRBD1 (5 bases). V lost 4 bases to trimming and J lost 2 bases, with 12 bases between them. The CDR3 has 15 residues. CDR1 is SGHNT, CDR2 YYREEE, per germline (reference sequence). CDR3 nucleotides: TGTGCCAGCAGCCTGAAGGACAACACTAATGAAAAACTGTTTTTT. It is translated as CASSLKDNTNEKLFF. Combining the CDR3 with reference TRBV5-4 and TRBJ1-4 gives the whole variable domain ETGVTQSPTHLIKTRGQQVTLRCSSQSGHNTVSWYQQALGQGPQFIFQYYREEENGRGNFPPRFSGLQFPNYSSELNVNALELDDSALYLCASSLKDNTNEKLFFGSGTQLSVL.